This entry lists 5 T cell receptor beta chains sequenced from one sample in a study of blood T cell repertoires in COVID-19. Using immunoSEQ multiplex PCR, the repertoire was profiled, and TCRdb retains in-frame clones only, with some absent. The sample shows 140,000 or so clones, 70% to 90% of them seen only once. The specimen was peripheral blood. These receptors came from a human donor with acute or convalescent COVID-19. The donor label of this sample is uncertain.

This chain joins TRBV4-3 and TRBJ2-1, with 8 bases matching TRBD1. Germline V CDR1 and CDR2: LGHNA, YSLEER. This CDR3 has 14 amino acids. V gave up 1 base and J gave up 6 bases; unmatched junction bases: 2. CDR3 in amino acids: CASSQADRANEQFF. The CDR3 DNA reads TGCGCCAGCAGCCAAGCGGACAGGGCCAATGAGCAGTTCTTC.

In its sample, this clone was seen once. DNA of the CDR3: TGTGCCAGCTCCCGGGGACGGGAGGGCTCCTACAATGAGCAGTTCTTC. Amino acids: CASSRGREGSYNEQFF. The gene calls are TRBV18 and TRBJ2-1, with TRBD2 matching 8 bases. CDR1 and CDR2 (germline): KGHSH, LQKENI. Trimming cost V 6 bases and J 0 bases; bases outside gene matches: 7. CDR3 size: 16 residues.

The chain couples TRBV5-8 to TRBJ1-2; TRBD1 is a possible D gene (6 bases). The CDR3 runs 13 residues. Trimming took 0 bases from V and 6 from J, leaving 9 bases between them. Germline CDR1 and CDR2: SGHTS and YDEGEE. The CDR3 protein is CASSLGRGDGYTF. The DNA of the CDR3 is TGTGCCAGCAGCTTGGGCAGGGGTGATGGCTACACCTTC.

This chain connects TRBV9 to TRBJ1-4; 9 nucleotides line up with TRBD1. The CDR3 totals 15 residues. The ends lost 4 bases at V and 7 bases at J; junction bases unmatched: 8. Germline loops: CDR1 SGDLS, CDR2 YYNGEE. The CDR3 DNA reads TGTGCCAGCAGCTTCATGGGACAGGGAGGTGAAAAACTGTTTTTT. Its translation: CASSFMGQGGEKLFF.

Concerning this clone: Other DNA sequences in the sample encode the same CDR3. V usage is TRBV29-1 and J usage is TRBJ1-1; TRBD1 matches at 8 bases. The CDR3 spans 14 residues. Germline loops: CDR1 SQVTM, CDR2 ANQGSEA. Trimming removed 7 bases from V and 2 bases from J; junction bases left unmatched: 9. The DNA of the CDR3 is TGCAGCGCCGACCCCGGACAGGGTAACACTGAAGCTTTCTTT. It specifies CSADPGQGNTEAFF.